This passage covers 9 T cell receptor beta chains from one sample sequenced in a study of blood T cell repertoires in COVID-19. Some clones are missing from TCRdb's copy, which holds only in-frame ones; the method was immunoSEQ multiplex PCR. This sample yields some 150,000 clones, of which approximately 84% are seen a single time; approximately 5.8% belongs to the top ten. Specimen: peripheral blood. Source of these receptors: a human donor in a cohort sampled during active COVID-19.

The rearrangement links TRBV6-2 or TRBV6-3 to TRBJ1-5, with a possible D match to TRBD1 (5 bases). The germline V and J ends were trimmed by 4 bases and 0 bases, with 10 bases remaining between them. The CDR3 runs to 15 residues. CDR1 MNHEY and CDR2 SVGEGT come from the germline V gene. The CDR3 spells CASSFTGHSNQPQHF. DNA of the CDR3: TGTGCCAGCAGTTTTACAGGCCATAGCAATCAGCCCCAGCATTTT.

The V gene is TRBV20-1, the J gene TRBJ2-5; unclear D gene. The CDR3 covers 11 residues. The V and J ends lost 6 bases and 3 bases respectively, with 8 bases between them. Germline lookup yields CDR1 DFQATT and CDR2 SNEGSKA (reference sequence). This CDR3 reads CSAQYKETQYF. CDR3 bases: TGCAGTGCGCAGTATAAAGAGACCCAGTACTTC.

The chain links TRBV19 to TRBJ2-5, with 11 positions matching TRBD1. This CDR3 contains 15 residues. Losses at the gene ends were 4 bases for V and 5 bases for J; bases not matched to a gene: 6. CDR1 is LNHDA and CDR2 is SQIVND in the germline V gene (reference sequence). CDR3: CASSRGQGVPETQYF. Here the CDR3 DNA reads TGTGCCAGTAGTAGGGGACAGGGGGTACCGGAGACCCAGTACTTC.

V is TRBV6-5 and J is TRBJ2-7; weak D call: TRBD1 (5 bases). The CDR3 contains 13 residues. V was cut by 5 bases and J by 0 bases, with 8 bases left in between. Germline V gene data show CDR1 as MNHEY and CDR2 as SVGAGI. Here the CDR3 reads CASSTGFSYEQYF. DNA for the CDR3: TGTGCCAGCAGTACAGGTTTCTCCTACGAGCAGTACTTC.

The sample holds a few counts of this clone. The CDR3 loop is CASTMVVVLNSNQPQHF. The CDR3 region has the DNA TGTGCCAGTACTATGGTTGTTGTACTTAATAGCAATCAGCCCCAGCATTTT. The rearrangement joins TRBV19 to TRBJ1-5, with D hard to call. V was trimmed by 7 bases and J by 0 bases, leaving 19 bases between them. CDR1 is LNHDA and CDR2 is SQIVND in the germline V gene (reference sequence). This CDR3 spans 17 amino acids.

The chain has TRBV7-2 and TRBJ1-5; 10 nucleotides align to TRBD1. This CDR3 comprises 15 residues. Germline loops: CDR1 SGHTA, CDR2 FQGNSA. The junction had 4 bases not matched to a gene; V was cut back by 4 bases and J by 4 bases. In DNA form, the CDR3 reads TGTGCCAGCAGCTCGGGACAGGGGACTAATCAGCCCCAGCATTTT. Its translation: CASSSGQGTNQPQHF.

On this clone: This same CDR3 is encoded by further DNA sequences in the sample. The V and J genes are TRBV18 and TRBJ1-2; D is unresolved. Trimming stripped 6 bases from V and 0 bases from J, with 11 bases between. The CDR3 covers 14 residues. Germline lookup yields CDR1 KGHSH and CDR2 LQKENI. The CDR3 here is CASSPDRANYGYTF. The DNA for the CDR3 is TGTGCCAGCTCTCCTGACCGGGCTAACTATGGCTACACCTTC.

This chain uses TRBV6-5 with TRBJ2-1, with D perhaps TRBD1 (5 bases). This CDR3 contains 13 residues. The germline V and J ends were trimmed by 7 bases and 5 bases, with 12 bases remaining between them. Germline V gene sequence: CDR1 MNHEY, CDR2 SVGAGI. The CDR3 nucleotides read TGTGCCAGCATATACTGGGGCAACAATGAGCAGTTCTTC. Encoded protein: CASIYWGNNEQFF.

The chain links TRBV2 to TRBJ2-1; TRBD1 is a possible D gene (8 bases). Germline V gives CDR1 SNHLY, CDR2 FYNNEI. The V end lost 5 bases, the J end lost 9 bases, and 14 bases lay between the germline ends. The CDR3 sequence is 13 residues long. The chain's CDR3 is CASSSQGEGEQFF. CDR3 DNA sequence: TGTGCCAGCAGTTCACAGGGGGAGGGTGAGCAGTTCTTC.